This T cell receptor (beta chain) was observed in a study of post-analysis software for immune sequencing data. Across the study: The cohort encompassed relapsing-remitting, secondary progressive and progressive-relapsing multiple sclerosis disease courses. Study-wide findings and caveats: Patients carried several TRBV segments more frequently than controls did, and TRBV5-6, TRBV5-1 and TRBV20-1 were among them. Controls significantly exceeded multiple sclerosis patients in normalized Chao1 diversity.

Included in the TCR beta cDNA libraries were unique molecular identifiers. When about 0.95 to 10 million T cells were used, they gave about 550,000 cDNA molecules. TCRdb reprocessed the PCR reads with MiXCR, giving one entry per CDR3 protein. Seen here are hundreds of thousands of distinct CDR3 sequences, roughly 30% observed once, and the top ten hold more than 0.55%. The CDR3 runs 12 residues. The V end was cut by 6 bases, the J end by 9 bases, with 18 bases between. The V gene's germline CDR1 is SQVTM and CDR2 ANQGSEA. This clonotype came up many times. The antigen is undetermined. The sequencing sample was made of blood. This receptor was identified in a girl between 5 and 17 years old with multiple sclerosis. V usage is TRBV29-1 and J usage is TRBJ2-7; a weak D match, TRBD1 (6 bases). The CDR3 nucleotides read TGCAGCGTAGAACAAACAGGGTATGCGCAGTACTTC. It encodes CSVEQTGYAQYF.